These T cell receptor beta chains were read from a single sample in a study of blood T cell repertoires in COVID-19. Measured with immunoSEQ multiplex PCR; TCRdb has only the in-frame clones, and not every one. In the table there are 35,000 to 45,000 clones, more than 80% of which are singletons. Sequencing input: peripheral blood. These receptors came from a man in his fifties or sixties with acute or convalescent COVID-19. Both conserved end residues are part of each CDR3. Fields, in order: CDR3 DNA, CDR3 protein, CDR3 length, V gene, clone size, J gene, D gene. A D gene is named only where the DNA matches it firmly. Expanded clones are given a class, and other clones once, few, many or no size at all.

DNA: TGCAGTGCGCCCGGGATCTATGGCTACACCTTC; CDR3: CSAPGIYGYTF; length: 11; V: TRBV20-1; size: .; J: TRBJ1-2; D: .
DNA: TGTGCCAGCAGTCCGCGGCTAGCGTCTAGCACAGATACGCAGTATTTT; CDR3: CASSPRLASSTDTQYF; length: 16; V: TRBV2; size: few; J: TRBJ2-3; D: .
DNA: TGTGCCAGCAGCCCCACAGGGGGCGGGGGGGAGACCCAGTACTTC; CDR3: CASSPTGGGGETQYF; length: 15; V: TRBV7-3; size: .; J: TRBJ2-5; D: .
DNA: TGTGCCTGGAGTACGACCACGGGGGTAGTAAAACTGTTTTTT; CDR3: CAWSTTTGVVKLFF; length: 14; V: TRBV30; size: .; J: TRBJ1-4; D: .
DNA: TGCGCCAGCAGCGCACATTTGACAGGGGGCGAGGGCTACACCTTC; CDR3: CASSAHLTGGEGYTF; length: 15; V: TRBV5-1; size: .; J: TRBJ1-2; D: TRBD1
DNA: TGTGCCAGCAGCTTAGACAGGGCTAGCGGGTGGTGGGAGCAGTTCTTC; CDR3: CASSLDRASGWWEQFF; length: 16; V: TRBV7-2; size: .; J: TRBJ2-1; D: TRBD2
DNA: TGTGCCAGCAGCCCCTTGGACATCCTCGGAGATACGCAGTATTTT; CDR3: CASSPLDILGDTQYF; length: 15; V: TRBV14; size: .; J: TRBJ2-3; D: .
DNA: TGTGCCAGCAGTTTACAGGACTATGGCTACACCTTC; CDR3: CASSLQDYGYTF; length: 12; V: TRBV12-3/TRBV12-4; size: .; J: TRBJ1-2; D: .
DNA: TGTGCCACCGAGCGGGGCCTCAATCAGCCCCAGCATTTT; CDR3: CATERGLNQPQHF; length: 13; V: TRBV19; size: .; J: TRBJ1-5; D: .
DNA: TGTGCCAGCAGCCAACGGCGGATGGCTAGCGGGAACACCGGGGAGCTGTTTTTT; CDR3: CASSQRRMASGNTGELFF; length: 18; V: TRBV14; size: .; J: TRBJ2-2; D: TRBD2
DNA: TGTGCTAGTGGTTTTACTGGGGCCAACGTCCTGACTTTC; CDR3: CASGFTGANVLTF; length: 13; V: TRBV12-5; size: .; J: TRBJ2-6; D: .
DNA: TGTGCCAGCAGTTTATTCGGGGGGGACTATGGCTACACCTTC; CDR3: CASSLFGGDYGYTF; length: 14; V: TRBV28; size: .; J: TRBJ1-2; D: .
DNA: TGTGCCGCTAGACGGAATTCTGGAAACACCATATATTTT; CDR3: CAARRNSGNTIYF; length: 13; V: TRBV12-3/TRBV12-4; size: .; J: TRBJ1-3; D: .
DNA: TGTGCCAGCAGCTTAAGACTAGCGGGCTACGAGCAGTACTTC; CDR3: CASSLRLAGYEQYF; length: 14; V: TRBV7-8; size: .; J: TRBJ2-7; D: TRBD2
DNA: TGTGCCAGCAGCTGGCTAGCGGGTGCCGGGGGCACAGATACGCAGTATTTT; CDR3: CASSWLAGAGGTDTQYF; length: 17; V: TRBV7-2; size: .; J: TRBJ2-3; D: TRBD2
DNA: TGTGCCAGCAACACGCGTGACAGGTATCCCTACAATGAGCAGTTCTTC; CDR3: CASNTRDRYPYNEQFF; length: 16; V: TRBV28; size: .; J: TRBJ2-1; D: .